This T cell receptor (beta chain) was recovered during a study of blood T cell repertoires in COVID-19. Study details: The United States, Italy and Spain were the sources of the acute and convalescent COVID-19 samples. PBMCs, B-cell-depleted T cells, or T cells provided the cDNA or gDNA that made up the material.

Per the authors' pipeline: Reference gene primer amplification yielded estimated nucleated cell counts. The protocol was immunoSEQ multiplex PCR, while the TCRdb copy is restricted to in-frame clones and leaves out a portion. V and J calls and clone size are as listed in that table; D and trimming were resolved from the DNA. The profile shows fewer than 250,000 clones, approximately 86% of them singletons. The CDR3 contains 14 residues. Trimming pared 1 base from V and 0 bases from J, leaving 6 bases between. Per germline, CDR1 LNHDA and CDR2 SQIVND (reference sequence). Sequencing was carried out using peripheral blood. The receptor was derived from a woman aged 60-70 years with active or convalescent COVID-19. The V call is TRBV19, the J call TRBJ1-2; D remains unclear. The CDR3 region has the DNA TGTGCCAGTAGTATAGCGGGTACTAACTATGGCTACACCTTC. This gives the protein CASSIAGTNYGYTF.